The clone carrying this T cell receptor (beta chain) is a singleton in its sample. Its antigen is not identified. Pooled in the analysis were second doses at about 4 or about 12 weeks. Trimming cost V 3 bases and J 4 bases, with 7 bases left between them. The CDR3 is 13 amino acids. The germline CDR1 and CDR2 sequences are LNHDA and SQIVND (reference sequence). The data were obtained in a study of T cell responses to AZD1222 COVID-19 vaccine. General study points: There were vaccine-associated CD4 TCRs across spike, dominant at 160-218 and 743-854. There were mostly white British donors and more females than males, and clonal diversity was possibly underestimated.

Using immunoSEQ multiplex PCR, the repertoire was profiled, and TCRdb retains in-frame clones only, with some absent. Of 180,000 or so clones listed, roughly nine tenths are singletons. The starting material was peripheral blood, obtained 28 days after the second AZD1222 dose. The chain couples TRBV19 to TRBJ1-3; a weak D match, TRBD1 (5 bases). The TCR sequence derives from an adult who received the AZD1222 COVID-19 vaccine. The chain's CDR3 is CASSIDRGNTIYF. CDR3 nucleotide sequence: TGTGCCAGTAGTATCGACAGAGGAAACACCATATATTTT.